The present T cell receptor beta chain was sequenced within a study of identical twins. Every donor was a healthy Caucasian. Germline V gene lookup returns CDR1 SEHNR and CDR2 FQNEAQ (reference sequence). This CDR3 has 14 amino acids. J gave up 9 bases and V 3 bases, and 7 bases lay outside the gene matches. TCRdb reanalysed the 5' RACE reads using MiXCR and keeps one entry per CDR3 protein. The table lists around 1.7 million distinct CDR3 sequences, 25% to 35% of them singletons. Sample: cord blood. This TCR came from a newborn girl in good health. The chain carries TRBV7-9 and TRBJ2-1; 8 nucleotides agree with TRBD2. CDR3 in amino acids: CASSFPTSEVEQFF. Written as DNA, the CDR3 is TGTGCCAGCAGCTTCCCGACTAGCGAAGTTGAGCAGTTCTTC.